A single sample gave rise to the 20 T cell receptor beta chains below, sequenced in a study of shared clonotypes between healthy human individuals. TCRdb's copy holds only in-frame clones and misses some; the assay was immunoSEQ multiplex PCR. Of about 560,000 clones detected, around 78% appear once; the ten largest clones hold about 12%. The sample comprised PBMCs. All receptors come from a woman in her thirties or forties in good health. Some clones in this sample may be carry-over from other donors' samples.

V usage is TRBV28 and J usage is TRBJ1-5; no clear D. V lost 4 bases to trimming and J lost 6 bases, with 16 bases between them. The CDR3 extends over 15 amino acids. CDR1 and CDR2 (germline): MDHEN, SYDVKM. Here the CDR3 DNA reads TGTGCCAGCAGTTCACGGGCAGGAGGGCGTCAGCCCCAGCATTTT. It yields the protein CASSSRAGGRQPQHF.

Remarks on this clone: Only one base separates this from a far larger clonotype, so it likely reflects a read error. The same CDR3 is also encoded by other DNA sequences in this sample. V is TRBV30 and J is TRBJ2-1, with unresolved D. Trimming shortened V by 3 bases and J by 9 bases, and 12 bases separated the two germline ends. CDR3 length: 12 amino acids. Germline lookup yields CDR1 GTSNPN and CDR2 SVGIG (reference sequence). In DNA, the CDR3 is TGTGCCTGGAGCGACACGAGCCCTGAGCAGTTCTTC. This translates into CAWSDTSPEQFF. The variable domain in full, with the rest retrieved from reference TRBV30 and TRBJ2-1, is SQTIHQWPATLVQPVGSPLSLECTVEGTSNPNLYWYRQAAGRGLQLLFYSVGIGQISSEVPQNLSASRPQDRQFILSSKKLLLSDSGFYLCAWSDTSPEQFFGPGTRLTVL.

This clone was counted once. Just one base apart from a much larger clone, this may be a read error. The sample has other DNA sequences that encode this CDR3 too. This sequence joins TRBV18 and TRBJ2-5, with D unresolved. Trimming removed 1 base from V and 2 bases from J, with 2 bases in between. Germline lookup yields CDR1 KGHSH and CDR2 LQKENI. This CDR3 contains 12 residues. The CDR3 here is CASSPRQETQYF. CDR3 DNA sequence: TGTGCCAGCTCACCACGGCAAGAGACCCAGTACTTC.

Comment on this clone: This may come from a read error, since a much larger clone is one base off. V gene TRBV6-1 combines with J gene TRBJ2-7; D unclear. This CDR3 spans 13 amino acids. Between the trimmed V and J ends, which lost 1 base and 2 bases, there was a span of 6 bases. Per the germline V gene, CDR1 is MNHNS and CDR2 is SASEGT. CDR3 sequence reads: CASSEGQTYEQYF. In DNA form, the CDR3 reads TGTGCCAGCAGTGAAGGGCAGACCTACGAGCAGTACTTC.

In its sample, this clone was seen once. This chain links TRBV21-1 with TRBJ2-1. TRBV21-1 is designated a pseudogene. There are 13 residues in the CDR3. The CDR3 bases are TGTGCCAGCAGAAGATCCCCTTGGAATGAGCAGTTCTTC. Residues: CASRRSPWNEQFF.

This clone was found many times. This same CDR3 is encoded by further DNA sequences in the sample. The V gene is TRBV6-5, the J gene TRBJ1-4, with D tentatively TRBD1 (5 bases). Germline CDR1 and CDR2: MNHEY and SVGAGI. Trimming removed 6 bases at V and 7 bases at J, with 15 bases between. This CDR3 comprises 14 residues. CDR3 in amino acids: CASRYGGTGEKLFF. The DNA of the CDR3 is TGTGCCAGCAGATACGGAGGGACCGGTGAAAAACTGTTTTTT.

The V call is TRBV30, the J call TRBJ2-1, with D tentatively TRBD2 (5 bases). The CDR3 has 15 residues. The V gene lost 0 bases and the J gene lost 4 bases, with 13 bases spanning the gap. The germline gives CDR1 GTSNPN, CDR2 SVGIG (reference sequence). As DNA, the CDR3 is TGTGCCTGGAGTGTAAGCCTAGCCGATTACAATGAGCAGTTCTTC. Translation: CAWSVSLADYNEQFF.

CDR3 DNA: TGTGCCAGCAGTAGAACCGGGACTAGGAATTCAGATACGCAGTATTTT. Translating gives CASSRTGTRNSDTQYF. This sequence joins TRBV2 and TRBJ2-3; 8 nucleotides match TRBD2. Germline values: CDR1 SNHLY, CDR2 FYNNEI. This CDR3 region has 16 residues. V shed 5 bases and J 4 bases; nucleotides not matched to a gene: 11.

The chain carries TRBV28 and TRBJ2-2; 10 bases fit TRBD1. V lost 1 base to trimming and J lost 4 bases; unmatched junction nucleotides: 6. Germline CDR1 reads MDHEN; CDR2 reads SYDVKM. The CDR3 sequence is 17 residues long. The CDR3 DNA reads TGTGCCAGCAGTTTATCCCCGACAGGGGGCGCCACCGGGGAGCTGTTTTTT. Its protein is CASSLSPTGGATGELFF.

The chain uses TRBV5-1 and TRBJ2-7; 12 bases are a match to TRBD2. CDR3 size: 16 residues. Germline V lookup: CDR1 SGHRS, CDR2 YFSETQ. Trimming cost V 0 bases and J 6 bases; bases outside gene matches: 7. In nucleotides, the CDR3 is TGCGCCAGCAGCTTGGCCCTAGCGGGAGGGCCAGGCGAGCAGTACTTC. Translated, it gives CASSLALAGGPGEQYF.

The genes are TRBV19 and TRBJ1-2; D gene unclear. V lost 5 bases, J lost 5 bases, and 9 bases lay in between. The germline V gene encodes CDR1 LNHDA and CDR2 SQIVND (reference sequence). The CDR3 loop spans 12 amino acids. In DNA form, the CDR3 reads TGTGCCAGTAGTCTCAGCAGATATGGCTACACCTTC. Residues: CASSLSRYGYTF.

CDR3 bases: TGCGCCAGCAGCAAGGGGACGAGCTCCTACAATGAGCAGTTCTTC. It encodes CASSKGTSSYNEQFF. The V call is TRBV5-1, the J call TRBJ2-1; the D call may be TRBD1 or TRBD2 (5 bases each). CDR1 is SGHRS and CDR2 is YFSETQ in the germline V gene. This CDR3 spans 15 amino acids. V dropped 4 bases and J dropped 0 bases, with 11 bases sitting between them.

This clone showed up just once. The V gene is TRBV2, the J gene TRBJ2-5; 7 bases line up with TRBD2. J gave up 7 bases and V 6 bases, and 11 bases lay outside the gene matches. Germline CDR1 and CDR2: SNHLY and FYNNEI. CDR3 length: 14 amino acids. This CDR3 is CASSPGLGTGTQYF. The CDR3 DNA follows: TGTGCCAGCAGCCCCGGACTAGGGACGGGGACCCAGTACTTC.

V gene TRBV6-5 combines with J gene TRBJ1-1; D is unclear. This CDR3 is 13 amino acids long. Germline V gene data show CDR1 as MNHEY and CDR2 as SVGAGI. Deletions cut 4 bases from V and 0 bases from J, with 6 bases between. CDR3 sequence (DNA): TGTGCCAGCAGTTCAACATTGAACACTGAAGCTTTCTTT. It translates to CASSSTLNTEAFF.

A single count supports this clone. The chain combines TRBV6-5 with TRBJ2-7; no firm D call. V was pared by 9 bases and J by 2 bases, with 5 bases between. The CDR3 spans 10 residues. Germline V gene sequence: CDR1 MNHEY, CDR2 SVGAGI. CDR3 amino acids: CARSTYEQYF. Written as DNA, the CDR3 is TGTGCCAGAAGTACCTACGAGCAGTACTTC.

The rearrangement uses TRBV5-1 and TRBJ2-4; D possibly corresponds to TRBD1 (6 bases). The CDR3 consists of 15 residues. Deletions cut 5 bases from V and 0 bases from J, with 12 bases between. Germline assignment: CDR1 SGHRS and CDR2 YFSETQ. The CDR3 protein is CASSTGTRAKNIQYF. CDR3 coding DNA: TGCGCCAGCAGTACCGGGACACGAGCCAAAAACATTCAGTACTTC.

The chain couples TRBV14 to TRBJ2-5; 8 positions match TRBD2. The trim removed 5 bases at V and 4 bases at J, leaving 9 bases unmatched. In germline, CDR1 is SGHDN, CDR2 FVKESK. The CDR3 is 15 amino acids. CDR3 protein: CASSLAGRGPETQYF. The CDR3, as DNA: TGTGCCAGCAGCTTAGCGGGAAGGGGCCCAGAGACCCAGTACTTC.

This clone showed up just once. The V call is TRBV20-1, the J call TRBJ2-7; D not certain. The CDR3 is 8 residues long. Germline V lookup: CDR1 DFQATT, CDR2 SNEGSKA (reference sequence). The CDR3 nucleotides are TGCACCGCGGACGAGCAGTACTTC. It yields the protein CTADEQYF.

For this clone: One end of the junction is discordant with germline, which a read error may explain. Other nucleotide sequences in the sample specify the same CDR3. V usage is TRBV7-9 and J usage is TRBJ2-7; tentatively, D is TRBD1 (6 bases). Germline V gene data show CDR1 as SEHNR and CDR2 as FQNEAQ (reference sequence). The CDR3 loop spans 18 amino acids. CDR3 sequence (DNA): TGTGCCAGCAGCTTGTTCCGCTACCGGGACATCGACAACTACGAACAGTACTTC. Encoded protein: CASSLFRYRDIDNYEQYF.

Of note for this clone: One end of the junction varies from germline; a read error may be responsible. This rearrangement joins TRBV28 to TRBJ2-7, with 8 bases identical to TRBD2. The germline V gene encodes CDR1 MDHEN and CDR2 SYDVKM. There are 16 residues in the CDR3. The CDR3, as DNA: TGTGCCAGCAGTCCTCCATCCGGAGCGGGGGACTACGAGCAGCACTTC. This sequence encodes CASSPPSGAGDYEQHF.